Reported below is one T cell receptor (beta chain). This clone's antigen is unknown. Base qualities are not at hand, and no much larger clone is one base apart. Each collaborating institution followed its own protocols to collect whole blood in K2EDTA tubes. For TCRbeta analysis, collaborators shipped samples in one of three forms: frozen whole blood, isolated PBMCs, or DNA extracted from either of those sample types. This entry comes from a study of blood T cell repertoires in COVID-19 (dated by TCRdb to the early 2020s). At the level of the whole study: Samples from collaborators originated in the United States, Italy and Spain and spanned both the acute and convalescent phases of COVID-19. Samples were obtained from the ongoing ImmuneRACE study (first 160 participants) and from some 1,200 subjects provided by 6 global collaborators. A freely available public database, intended as a resource for researchers studying the immune response to SARS-CoV-2, is where the repertoires were released. The material from the prospective study consisted of cDNA or gDNA derived from T cells, B-cell-depleted T cells, or PBMCs. The dataset comprised deeply sampled blood TCRbeta repertoires from subjects exposed to, actively infected with, or recovered from COVID-19. Sample metadata almost always included a de-identified subject ID, COVID-19 status, age in years and sex. Where available, HLA class I and class II types were obtained from metadata supplied by the sample provider rather than from assay-based typing.

TCRbeta CDR3 regions were amplified from genomic DNA by means of the immunoSEQ Assay, a bias-controlled multiplex PCR. The study's processing was this. The number of nucleated cells in each sample was estimated from the amplification of reference gene primers within the assay. To quantify the absolute abundance of each unique TCRbeta CDR3 rearrangement, sequence reads were collapsed and filtered. For each sample, productive Simpson clonality was calculated by taking the square root of Simpson's diversity index across productive rearrangements. Drawn from immuneACCESS, this table holds only the in-frame rearrangements with V and J called that TCRdb kept. Clones are partly lost; checked studies trace under half to an unresolved V gene and leave the rest unexplained. D and trimming were read from the DNA, whereas the V and J calls and clone size are those reported in that table. Here the sample has some 530,000 clones; 80% to 90% occur a single time. The ten most abundant clones make up more than 3% of the sample.

General conclusions and limits of the study: The quantity of clinical and demographic metadata differed by source and by participant and was supplied without curation.

This sequence was found in a human donor in a cohort sampled during active COVID-19. The sequenced sample was peripheral blood.

The CDR3 loop reads CATSRRGRADQPQHF. The nucleotide sequence is given as TGTGCCACCAGCAGAAGGGGCAGGGCGGATCAGCCCCAGCATTTT. The V and J genes are TRBV15 and TRBJ1-5; matching of 5 bases hints at TRBD1 as the D gene. Reading the germline V gene (reference sequence) gives CDR1 LNHNV and CDR2 YYDKDF. Trimming at the junction amounts to 2 bases on V and 5 bases on J, and the germline ends lie 13 bases apart. From its cysteine to its phenylalanine, the CDR3 spans 15 amino acids. Just the 45-base CDR3 DNA is kept, in frame starting at base 1. Outside the CDR3, residues come from the reference TRBV15 and TRBJ1-5 proteins, so the full variable domain is: DAMVIQNPRYQVTQFGKPVTLSCSQTLNHNVMYWYQQKSSQAPKLLFHYYDKDFNNEADTPDNFQSRRPNTSFCFLDIRSPGLGDTAMYLCATSRRGRADQPQHFGDGTRLSIL.